This TCR beta chain was sequenced for a study of cytomegalovirus exposure and HLA in healthy donors. General study results and limits: Reportedly, HLA-A and HLA-B alleles of most subjects were accurately predicted from TCR beta.

The table lists this clone with a count of one. Its matching antigen is unknown. Germline lookup yields CDR1 MDHEN and CDR2 SYDVKM. Trimming removed 3 bases at V and 11 bases at J, with 16 bases between. CDR3 size: 13 residues. PCR primers comprised 60 Vbeta and 13 Jbeta primers. Some clones are missing from TCRdb's copy, which holds only in-frame ones; the method was immunoSEQ multiplex PCR. The sample carries 110,000 to 150,000 clones, around 81% recorded once. Healthy bone marrow donors made up the donor group. The rearrangement uses TRBV28 and TRBJ1-1; a weak D match, TRBD1 (6 bases). The specimen sequenced was PBMCs. This TCR was sampled from a man aged 35 to 55 in good health and CMV-seropositive. The CDR3 spells CASSFGGMAWAFF. The DNA for the CDR3 is TGTGCCAGCAGTTTTGGGGGCATGGCGTGGGCTTTCTTT.